This is a list of T cell receptor beta chains from one sample in a study of T cell clonotyping in hematopoietic cell transplantation. Profiled with immunoSEQ multiplex PCR; TCRdb holds only in-frame clones, not every one. The data show about 45,000 clones, around 80% seen once. The material sequenced was peripheral blood mononuclear cells, taken before stem cell transplant. These receptor sequences come from a man in his fifties or sixties with myelodysplastic syndrome. Some clones in this sample may be carry-over from other donors' samples. Each CDR3 is given with its conserved first and last residue. A D gene is named only where the DNA matches it firmly. Not all rows give a size; the values are once, few, many and, for expanded clones, a class.

TRBJ2-7	TRBV18	.	.	CASSPAGDEQYF	TGTGCCAGCTCACCAGCAGGGGACGAGCAGTACTTC
TRBJ2-7	TRBV21-1	.	.	CASSKGTGQASYEQYF	TGTGCCAGCAGCAAGGGGACAGGTCAGGCCTCCTACGAGCAGTACTTC
TRBJ2-1	TRBV5-1	.	.	CASSFQGGEQFF	TGCGCCAGCAGCTTTCAGGGCGGTGAGCAGTTCTTC
TRBJ2-5	TRBV5-5	.	.	CASSLTGTNQETQYF	TGTGCCAGCAGCTTAACAGGGACTAACCAAGAGACCCAGTACTTC
TRBJ2-1	TRBV4-3	.	.	CASSQDRGTYNEQFF	TGCGCCAGCAGCCAAGATAGGGGGACCTACAATGAGCAGTTCTTC
TRBJ1-4	TRBV5-1	.	.	CASSQTEFYRGHRNEKLFF	TGCGCCAGCAGTCAGACAGAATTCTACCGCGGGCACCGAAATGAAAAACTGTTTTTT
TRBJ2-7	TRBV19	TRBD2	.	CASSSPSSGGSYEQYF	TGTGCCAGTAGTAGCCCTTCTAGCGGGGGCTCCTACGAGCAGTACTTC
TRBJ1-2	TRBV10-3	.	.	CAISETTDGYTF	TGTGCCATCAGTGAGACGACAGATGGCTACACCTTC
TRBJ2-7	TRBV7-2	TRBD2	.	CASSLDGATRGYEQYF	TGTGCCAGCAGCTTAGACGGGGCGACGCGGGGGTACGAGCAGTACTTC
TRBJ2-3	TRBV6-4	.	.	CASSDSSQGADTQYF	TGTGCCAGCAGTGACTCGAGCCAGGGCGCAGATACGCAGTATTTT
TRBJ1-5	TRBV6-5	.	.	CASSPSDSNQPQHF	TGTGCCAGCAGTCCCTCGGACAGCAATCAGCCCCAGCATTTT
TRBJ1-2	TRBV5-6	.	few	CASSPGAGNHYGYTF	TGTGCCAGCAGCCCCGGTGCGGGAAATCACTATGGCTACACCTTC
TRBJ2-2	TRBV4-3	TRBD2	.	CASSSGGTNTGELFF	TGCGCCAGCAGTAGCGGGGGGACCAACACCGGGGAGCTGTTTTTT
TRBJ1-1	TRBV27	.	.	CASSHPGTEAFF	TGTGCCAGCAGTCATCCCGGGACTGAAGCTTTCTTT
TRBJ1-1	TRBV7-2	.	.	CASSQQERTEAFF	TGTGCCAGCAGTCAACAGGAGAGGACTGAAGCTTTCTTT
TRBJ2-2	TRBV6-6	.	.	CASSSNRGAKDWELFF	TGTGCCAGCAGTTCGAACCGGGGCGCCAAGGACTGGGAGCTGTTTTTT
TRBJ1-2	TRBV20-1	.	.	CSEGRGRGYTF	TGCAGTGAAGGCAGGGGACGTGGCTACACCTTC
TRBJ2-1	TRBV7-2	.	.	CASSLTRDSYNEQFF	TGTGCCAGCAGCTTAACGCGGGACTCCTACAATGAGCAGTTCTTC
TRBJ1-5	TRBV15	.	.	CATSGTHAPQHF	TGTGCCACCAGCGGAACCCACGCGCCCCAGCATTTT
TRBJ2-7	TRBV6-5	TRBD2	.	CASSYGGTSGGRKQYF	TGTGCCAGCAGTTACGGCGGGACTAGCGGGGGAAGGAAGCAGTACTTC
TRBJ2-3	TRBV19	.	.	CASSIAGAQDTQYF	TGTGCCAGTAGTATTGCGGGGGCCCAGGATACGCAGTATTTT
TRBJ1-1	TRBV4-3	TRBD1	few	CASSQQTGDTEAFF	TGCGCCAGCAGCCAGCAGACAGGGGACACTGAAGCTTTCTTT
TRBJ2-7	TRBV5-8	.	.	CASCRPYSSYEQYF	TGTGCCAGCTGCCGACCGTATAGCTCCTACGAGCAGTACTTC
TRBJ1-5	TRBV6-6	.	.	CASFRTAQNQPQHF	TGTGCCAGCTTTCGGACTGCGCAAAATCAGCCCCAGCATTTT
TRBJ2-2	TRBV7-8	TRBD2	once	CASSSLVLAGAISRELFF	TGTGCCAGCAGCTCCCTCGTACTAGCGGGGGCGATAAGCCGGGAGCTGTTTTTT
TRBJ1-2	TRBV9	.	.	CASSPSVGTPNYGYTF	TGTGCCAGCAGCCCCTCGGTGGGAACCCCTAATTATGGCTACACCTTC
TRBJ1-6	TRBV7-2	.	.	CASSLRAGVNSPLHF	TGTGCCAGCAGCCTCAGGGCAGGGGTAAATTCACCCCTCCACTTT
TRBJ1-1	TRBV4-3	.	.	CASSQLLASREAFF	TGCGCCAGCAGCCAACTTTTGGCGTCCCGGGAAGCTTTCTTT
TRBJ1-1	TRBV10-2	.	.	CASSTTVNTEAFF	TGCGCCAGCAGTACTACAGTGAACACTGAAGCTTTCTTT
TRBJ1-5	TRBV4-1	TRBD1	.	CASSQDPTGDQPQHF	TGCGCCAGCAGCCAAGATCCGACAGGGGATCAGCCCCAGCATTTT
TRBJ2-1	TRBV10-3	.	once	CAISESGNEQFF	TGTGCCATCAGTGAGTCCGGGAATGAGCAGTTCTTC
TRBJ1-4	TRBV2	.	few	CASSPGGAGEKLFF	TGTGCCAGCAGTCCCGGGGGGGCAGGTGAAAAACTGTTTTTT